Shown below are 27 T cell receptor beta chains from a single sample sequenced in a study of blood T cell repertoires in COVID-19 (TCRdb year 2020). Libraries were made using the immunoSEQ multiplex PCR assay. As stored in TCRdb, this immuneACCESS dataset retains in-frame rearrangements with V and J assigned. A fraction of the clones does not appear; measured against another copy, unresolved V genes explain less than half of the discrepancy, and the remainder lacks a known reason. Counted in this sample were fewer than 250,000 clones; roughly 84% of them appeared once. The ten largest clones take up approximately 6.6% of the sample. Sequencing used PBMCs or T cells enriched from blood (not recorded which). All receptors derive from a woman between 40 and 50 years old who had recovered from COVID-19.

This clone came up many times. The chain has TRBV7-9 and TRBJ2-2, with D uncertain. Deletions cut 1 base from V and 9 bases from J, with 6 bases between. CDR1 is SEHNR and CDR2 is FQNEAQ in the germline V gene (reference sequence). The CDR3 contains 12 residues. The CDR3 DNA reads as TGTGCCAGCAGCTTAGGTTCTAGGGAGCTGTTTTTT. Amino acid sequence: CASSLGSRELFF. The full variable domain, rest sourced from reference TRBV7-9 and TRBJ2-2, is DTGVSQNPRHKITKRGQNVTFRCDPISEHNRLYWYRQTLGQGPEFLTYFQNEAQLEKSRLLSDRFSAERPKGSFSTLEIQRTEQGDSAMYLCASSLGSRELFFGEGSRLTVL.

The rearrangement joins TRBV7-2 to TRBJ1-1, with a tentative D call TRBD1 (6 bases). V was cut by 3 bases and J by 0 bases, with 8 bases left in between. The CDR3 covers 14 residues. Germline V lookup: CDR1 SGHTA, CDR2 FQGNSA. CDR3 sequence: CASSFQGMNTEAFF. The DNA of the CDR3 is TGTGCCAGCAGCTTCCAGGGGATGAACACTGAAGCTTTCTTT.

This clone was observed a few times. The V gene is TRBV4-3, the J gene TRBJ2-3; 9 bases agree with TRBD1. V lost 4 bases and J lost 6; bases outside the gene matches: 8. The V gene's germline CDR1 is LGHNA and CDR2 YSLEER. This CDR3 spans 15 amino acids. The CDR3 sequence: CASSPGTGSSDTQYF. The CDR3 DNA sequence: TGCGCCAGCAGCCCCGGGACAGGGAGCAGCGATACGCAGTATTTT.

The chain carries TRBV5-4 and TRBJ1-1; D possibly corresponds to TRBD1 (5 bases). The germline gives CDR1 SGHNT, CDR2 YYREEE (reference sequence). The CDR3 has 16 residues. Trimming took off 4 bases at V and 4 bases at J, with 20 bases between the two ends. The CDR3 loop reads CASSPWGRGSSTEAFF. The DNA for the CDR3 is TGTGCCAGCAGCCCGTGGGGTCGGGGGTCATCCACTGAAGCTTTCTTT.

The rearrangement joins TRBV4-1 to TRBJ2-1; TRBD2 matches at 10 bases. J lost 0 bases, V lost 3 bases, and 5 bases had no gene match. The CDR3 covers 17 residues. Germline CDR1 reads MGHRA; CDR2 reads YSYEKL. This chain's CDR3 is CASSHVLAGSSYNEQFF. The CDR3 DNA sequence: TGCGCCAGCAGCCATGTACTAGCGGGGAGCTCCTACAATGAGCAGTTCTTC.

The V gene is TRBV2, the J gene TRBJ1-4, with D unresolved. The CDR3 runs 14 residues. Germline V gives CDR1 SNHLY, CDR2 FYNNEI. The V gene lost 2 bases and the J gene lost 8 bases, with 12 bases spanning the gap. The CDR3 sequence: CASSESTAREKLFF. The CDR3 bases are TGTGCCAGCAGTGAAAGCACGGCGAGGGAAAAACTGTTTTTT.

The chain combines TRBV29-1 with TRBJ2-1, with 10 bases matching TRBD2. Germline assignment: CDR1 SQVTM and CDR2 ANQGSEA. J was trimmed by 7 bases and V by 7 bases; bases with no gene match: 10. There are 14 residues in the CDR3. CDR3 in amino acids: CSARSGRSWNEQFF. CDR3 in DNA: TGCAGCGCCCGTAGCGGGAGGAGTTGGAATGAGCAGTTCTTC.

The chain recombines TRBV5-1 with TRBJ2-2; a weak D match, TRBD2 (6 bases). Trimming took 1 base from V and 1 from J, leaving 17 bases between them. Germline CDR1 reads SGHRS; CDR2 reads YFSETQ. The CDR3 has 18 residues. The CDR3 protein is CASSLTANRDLNTGELFF. The CDR3 nucleotides read TGCGCCAGCAGCTTGACCGCAAACCGGGACTTGAACACCGGGGAGCTGTTTTTT.

The chain has TRBV5-4 and TRBJ2-5; 7 positions match TRBD2. CDR3 length equals 12 residues. Per germline, CDR1 SGHNT and CDR2 YYREEE (reference sequence). V shed 4 bases, J shed 7 bases, and the junction held 4 bases outside the gene matches. The CDR3 sequence is CASSTSGGTQYF. The CDR3 DNA reads as TGTGCCAGCAGCACCTCGGGGGGGACCCAGTACTTC.

CDR3 in DNA: TGCGCCAGCAGCTTGGGTGGGGGCAAAGCTGGGGCCAACGTCCTGACTTTC. Translation: CASSLGGGKAGANVLTF. The rearrangement links TRBV5-1 to TRBJ2-6; tentative D call: TRBD1 (6 bases). Trimming pared 0 bases from V and 2 bases from J, leaving 12 bases between. Germline V gene sequence: CDR1 SGHRS, CDR2 YFSETQ. The CDR3 runs to 17 residues.

V usage is TRBV6-5 and J usage is TRBJ1-1; 9 bases are a match to TRBD1. CDR1 MNHEY and CDR2 SVGAGI come from the germline V gene. This CDR3 region has 12 residues. V shed 5 bases and J 11 bases; nucleotides not matched to a gene: 6. DNA of the CDR3: TGTGCCAGCAGTCCGGACAGGGGCAAGGCTTTCTTT. It encodes CASSPDRGKAFF.

The V call is TRBV4-1, the J call TRBJ1-6, with D hard to call. The CDR3 consists of 17 residues. Looked up from germline, CDR1 is MGHRA and CDR2 is YSYEKL. V shed 0 bases and J shed 0 bases, with 9 bases lying between them. The CDR3 region has the DNA TGCGCCAGCAGCCAAGATTCTCGGAGCTCCTATAATTCACCCCTCCACTTT. It yields the protein CASSQDSRSSYNSPLHF.

The J gene is TRBJ2-2, the V gene TRBV28; 7 bases are shared with TRBD2. The V gene end was trimmed by 6 bases and the J gene end by 4 bases; junction bases not matched to a gene: 11. This CDR3 contains 16 residues. The V gene's germline CDR1 is MDHEN and CDR2 SYDVKM. The CDR3 is CASRPKGRELTGELFF. The CDR3 DNA is TGTGCCAGCAGGCCAAAAGGGCGGGAGCTCACCGGGGAGCTGTTTTTT.

The gene calls are TRBV30 and TRBJ1-2; D is unclear. Germline CDR1 GTSNPN, CDR2 SVGIG (reference sequence). The germline V and J ends were trimmed by 1 base and 7 bases, with 10 bases remaining between them. The CDR3 length is 12 residues. CDR3: CAWSASEGGYTF. CDR3 DNA: TGTGCCTGGAGTGCCTCAGAGGGTGGCTACACCTTC.

V gene TRBV6-1 combines with J gene TRBJ1-4; a possible D gene is TRBD1 (6 bases). V was trimmed by 1 base and J by 8 bases, leaving 8 bases between them. There are 13 residues in the CDR3. Germline lookup yields CDR1 MNHNS and CDR2 SASEGT. The CDR3: CASSEDRVEKLFF. CDR3 bases: TGTGCCAGCAGTGAAGACAGGGTCGAAAAACTGTTTTTT.

The chain is built from TRBV7-3 and TRBJ2-2; TRBD2 matches at 15 bases. This CDR3 region has 19 residues. CDR1 and CDR2 from the germline V gene are SGHTA and FQGTGA. The junction had 11 bases not matched to a gene; V was cut back by 5 bases and J by 4 bases. The chain's CDR3 is CASSPRGTSGRSGTGELFF. The CDR3 DNA sequence: TGTGCCAGCAGCCCTAGGGGGACTAGCGGGAGGTCAGGCACCGGGGAGCTGTTTTTT.

The chain joins TRBV29-1 to TRBJ2-5; 11 bases match TRBD1. V was pared by 7 bases and J by 1 base, with 5 bases of the junction left unmatched. Germline V CDR1 and CDR2: SQVTM, ANQGSEA. The CDR3 contains 14 residues. CDR3 nucleotide sequence: TGCAGCGCTCAGGACAGGGGGCCCCAAGAGACCCAGTACTTC. It encodes CSAQDRGPQETQYF.

V is TRBV27 and J is TRBJ2-7; 8 bases align to TRBD1. Germline CDR1 is MNHEY and CDR2 is SMNVEV (reference sequence). This CDR3 is built from 16 residues. Trimming cost V 7 bases and J 0 bases; bases outside gene matches: 11. In DNA, the CDR3 is TGTGCCAGCAATAGAACTCCCGGGACAGGCTCCTACGAGCAGTACTTC. Translating gives CASNRTPGTGSYEQYF.

This chain connects TRBV6-2 or TRBV6-3 to TRBJ1-3; tentatively, D is TRBD1 (5 bases). Germline CDR1 MNHEY, CDR2 SVGEGT. Between the trimmed V and J ends, which lost 4 bases and 4 bases, there was a span of 14 bases. The CDR3 contains 15 residues. This CDR3 reads CASSSSSRAGNTIYF. The CDR3 DNA reads as TGTGCCAGCAGTTCCTCGTCCAGGGCCGGAAACACCATATATTTT.

This clone was found once. This chain joins TRBV30 and TRBJ2-1; D unclear. This CDR3 region has 13 residues. Germline V gives CDR1 GTSNPN, CDR2 SVGIG (reference sequence). V lost 1 base and J 10 bases, leaving 14 bases between the germline ends. For the CDR3, the DNA is TGTGCCTGGAGTGAAGAGGTTGCTGGGGAGCAGTTCTTC. Protein: CAWSEEVAGEQFF.

This chain links TRBV6-2 or TRBV6-3 with TRBJ2-3; D is perhaps TRBD2 (6 bases). The CDR3 is 16 residues long. With 2 bases removed from V and 0 bases from J, the gap between germline ends came to 12 bases. Germline values: CDR1 MNHEY, CDR2 SVGEGT. This CDR3 is CASSYGPGGSTDTQYF. The CDR3, as DNA: TGTGCCAGCAGTTACGGTCCCGGGGGTAGCACAGATACGCAGTATTTT.

CDR3 in amino acids: CASRPGQVNSPLHF. The CDR3 nucleotides are TGTGCCAGCAGACCGGGACAGGTTAATTCACCCCTCCACTTT. V gene TRBV11-2 combines with J gene TRBJ1-6; 8 bases match TRBD1. Per the germline V gene, CDR1 is SGHAT and CDR2 is FQNNGV. V lost 6 bases and J lost 6; bases outside the gene matches: 4. The CDR3 consists of 14 residues.

The chain is built from TRBV30 and TRBJ1-1; 7 bases are a match to TRBD1. The CDR3 covers 14 residues. CDR1 and CDR2 from the germline V gene are GTSNPN and SVGIG (reference sequence). Trimming cost V 2 bases and J 4 bases; bases outside gene matches: 7. The CDR3 here is CAWSLKGARTEAFF. The CDR3 DNA sequence: TGTGCCTGGAGTTTAAAGGGGGCTCGCACTGAAGCTTTCTTT.

In DNA, the CDR3 is TGTGCCAGCTCACCACCTAGCTCATCTCACACTGAAGCTTTCTTT. Translating gives CASSPPSSSHTEAFF. The chain has TRBV18 and TRBJ1-1, with D unresolved. There are 15 residues in the CDR3. Germline CDR1 and CDR2: KGHSH and LQKENI. Trimming pared 0 bases from V and 3 bases from J, leaving 11 bases between.

The chain recombines TRBV2 with TRBJ2-1; 9 bases agree with TRBD2. Losses at the gene ends were 9 bases for V and 2 bases for J; bases not matched to a gene: 5. Per germline, CDR1 SNHLY and CDR2 FYNNEI. CDR3 length: 14 residues. The CDR3 here is CASRAGGPYNEQFF. The CDR3 DNA follows: TGTGCCAGTCGAGCGGGAGGACCCTACAATGAGCAGTTCTTC.

The chain links TRBV19 to TRBJ1-4; no clear D. Trimming took 5 bases from V and 8 from J, leaving 18 bases between them. The germline gives CDR1 LNHDA, CDR2 SQIVND (reference sequence). CDR3 size: 15 residues. The CDR3 loop is CASSVRVAVSEKLFF. Here the CDR3 DNA reads TGTGCCAGTAGTGTCCGGGTGGCGGTATCGGAAAAACTGTTTTTT. Together with reference TRBV19 and TRBJ1-4, the CDR3 gives the full variable domain: DGGITQSPKYLFRKEGQNVTLSCEQNLNHDAMYWYRQDPGQGLRLIYYSQIVNDFQKGDIAEGYSVSREKKESFPLTVTSAQKNPTAFYLCASSVRVAVSEKLFFGSGTQLSVL.

The rearrangement links TRBV11-3 to TRBJ2-1; 10 bases are a match to TRBD1. The trim removed 6 bases at V and 2 bases at J, leaving 4 bases unmatched. Germline V CDR1 and CDR2: SGHNT, YENEEA. The CDR3 is made up of 15 amino acids. CDR3 coding DNA: TGTGCCAGCAGATCCGGGACAGGGGCCTACAATGAGCAGTTCTTC. Encoded protein: CASRSGTGAYNEQFF.